The rows below give T cell receptor beta chains drawn from one sample of a study of blood T cell repertoires in COVID-19. Profiling relied on immunoSEQ multiplex PCR, and the TCRdb table lists in-frame clones only, not all of them. Altogether approximately 500,000 clones are present, about 88% being singletons, with the ten largest covering less than 9%. The sequenced sample consisted of peripheral blood. All receptors derive from a woman between 50 and 59 years old with COVID-19, enrolled during active disease. Both conserved end residues are part of each CDR3. D genes are given only for firm matches. The size of a clone is reported for some rows only, either as once, few or many, or as a class for expanded clones.

D	size	V	J	length	DNA	CDR3
TRBD1	-	TRBV5-1	TRBJ2-3	13	TGCGCCAGCAGCCAGGGGGTTACAGATACGCAGTATTTT	CASSQGVTDTQYF
TRBD2	once	TRBV5-1	TRBJ2-3	15	TGCGCCAGCAGCCCTACGGGGGGGGTGGCAGATACGCAGTATTTT	CASSPTGGVADTQYF
TRBD2	-	TRBV25-1	TRBJ2-3	12	TGTGCCAGCAGACTAGCGGGGAATACGCAGTATTTT	CASRLAGNTQYF
-	-	TRBV28	TRBJ2-6	16	TGTGCCAGCAACAGGGGAGGAAGGGCTGGGGCCAACGTCCTGACTTTC	CASNRGGRAGANVLTF
-	-	TRBV9	TRBJ2-3	15	TGTGCCAGCAGCGTAGGGGCAGGGTACACAGATACGCAGTATTTT	CASSVGAGYTDTQYF
TRBD1	-	TRBV25-1	TRBJ2-7	15	TGTGCCAGCACCAGCCCCGGGACAGGGTCCTACGAGCAGTACTTC	CASTSPGTGSYEQYF
TRBD1	-	TRBV4-2	TRBJ1-1	16	TGTGCCAGCAGCCATCCAATGGCAGGGGGGTACACTGAAGCTTTCTTT	CASSHPMAGGYTEAFF
-	-	TRBV6-5	TRBJ2-4	15	TGTGCCAGCAGTTACACACCGGACGGGGAAAACATTCAGTACTTC	CASSYTPDGENIQYF
-	-	TRBV11-2	TRBJ1-1	19	TGTGCCAGCAGCTTAGGGGGATACGCCCTACAGGTCCGCCCCACTGAAGCTTTCTTT	CASSLGGYALQVRPTEAFF
TRBD1	-	TRBV18	TRBJ1-6	13	TGTGCCAGTTGGGACAGCCTTAATTCACCCCTCCACTTT	CASWDSLNSPLHF
TRBD1	-	TRBV29-1	TRBJ1-2	16	TGCAGCGTTGAAGATCTCACCCAACAGGGGGGGTATGGCTACACCTTC	CSVEDLTQQGGYGYTF
TRBD2	-	TRBV30	TRBJ2-2	14	TGTGCCTGGAGTTCGCAGCGGGGGGGATGGGAGCTGTTTTTT	CAWSSQRGGWELFF
-	-	TRBV13	TRBJ1-1	14	TGTGCCAGCAGCTTAGGCCCAGGGAACACTGAAGCTTTCTTT	CASSLGPGNTEAFF
TRBD1	-	TRBV7-9	TRBJ1-1	14	TGTGCCAGCAGCCCTAGGACAGGGGGGTTTGAAGCTTTCTTT	CASSPRTGGFEAFF
-	-	TRBV7-8	TRBJ1-5	15	TGTGCCAGCAGCTTATCAGGCGAAGGCAGGCAGCCCCAGCATTTT	CASSLSGEGRQPQHF
-	-	TRBV7-3	TRBJ2-1	15	TGTGCCAGCAGCCCGTTTGTGGGGGGTTGGAATGAGCAGTTCTTC	CASSPFVGGWNEQFF
-	-	TRBV6-2/TRBV6-3	TRBJ1-1	17	TGTGCCAGCAGTTACTGGGAGGGGTCGACGCTCAAAACTGAAGCTTTCTTT	CASSYWEGSTLKTEAFF
-	-	TRBV6-5	TRBJ1-2	16	TGTGCCAGCAGTTACTCGGGAGTGGCCAAGGAGGATGGCTACACCTTC	CASSYSGVAKEDGYTF
TRBD2	-	TRBV27	TRBJ2-7	14	TGTGCCGGGGGGGTAGCGGGCCCCCCCTACGAGCAGTACTTC	CAGGVAGPPYEQYF
-	-	TRBV30	TRBJ1-5	13	TGTGCCTGGAGAGCCTCGACAGATCAGCCCCAGCATTTT	CAWRASTDQPQHF
-	-	TRBV7-2	TRBJ2-2	15	TGTGCCAGCAGCCAGAGGCCCCTGGCCACCGGGGAGCTGTTTTTT	CASSQRPLATGELFF
-	-	TRBV5-1	TRBJ2-3	14	TGCGCCAGCAGCCTATCTAGCGGCACAGATACGCAGTATTTT	CASSLSSGTDTQYF
-	-	TRBV5-1	TRBJ2-7	13	TGCGCCAGCAGCTTGGTCCAAAACTACGAGCAGTACTTC	CASSLVQNYEQYF
-	-	TRBV24-1	TRBJ2-7	12	TGTGCCACCTCACCCGCCTATACCGAGCAGTACTTC	CATSPAYTEQYF
TRBD1	-	TRBV10-3	TRBJ2-5	14	TGTGCCATCAGTGAAGAGGGGGCCGGGGAGACCCAGTACTTC	CAISEEGAGETQYF
-	-	TRBV2	TRBJ2-7	13	TGTGCCAGCAAGGACAGCAACACTTACGAGCAGTACTTC	CASKDSNTYEQYF
-	-	TRBV2	TRBJ1-6	16	TGTGCCAGCAGTCTACAGGGAAGCTCCTATAATTCACCCCTCCACTTT	CASSLQGSSYNSPLHF
-	-	TRBV9	TRBJ2-3	13	TGTGCCAGCAGCACCCGGACATTAGATACGCAGTATTTT	CASSTRTLDTQYF
-	few	TRBV19	TRBJ1-1	14	TGTGCCAGTAGTATAGATTCGCAGGACACTGAAGCTTTCTTT	CASSIDSQDTEAFF
-	-	TRBV25-1	TRBJ2-1	13	TGTGCCAGCAGTGCCCTAGGTGTAAGTGAGCAGTTCTTC	CASSALGVSEQFF
-	-	TRBV9	TRBJ1-4	15	TGTGCCAGCAGCGCGTCCGGGACAACTAATGAAAAACTGTTTTTT	CASSASGTTNEKLFF
TRBD1	-	TRBV19	TRBJ1-1	13	TGTGCCACCCAACAGGGGGCTAGGACTGAAGCTTTCTTT	CATQQGARTEAFF
-	-	TRBV6-5	TRBJ2-7	12	TGTGCCAGCTGGTCGACAGGTTACGAGCAGTACTTC	CASWSTGYEQYF
-	once	TRBV5-4	TRBJ2-7	13	TGTGCCAGCAGCTTGCCCCGAGTCGACGAGCAGTACTTC	CASSLPRVDEQYF
TRBD1	-	TRBV6-5	TRBJ1-4	12	TGTGCCCTTCGGACAGGGAGGGAAAAACTGTTTTTT	CALRTGREKLFF
TRBD1	-	TRBV19	TRBJ1-6	15	TGTGCCAGTAGTGGCTGGGACAGGGGGCAATCACCCCTCCACTTT	CASSGWDRGQSPLHF
-	-	TRBV11-2	TRBJ2-7	15	TGTGCCAGCAGCTCCCACGGGGGACCTGGATACGAGCAGTACTTC	CASSSHGGPGYEQYF
-	-	TRBV6-5	TRBJ2-7	14	TGTGCCAGCAGTCCGACAGGTTTCTACTACGAGCAGTACTTC	CASSPTGFYYEQYF
-	-	TRBV19	TRBJ1-5	15	TGTGCCAGTAGTATGGTGGGGGGAAGCAATCAGCCCCAGCATTTT	CASSMVGGSNQPQHF
-	-	TRBV18	TRBJ1-1	14	TGTGCCAGCTCTCCCCCAGTTGGGAACACTGAAGCTTTCTTT	CASSPPVGNTEAFF
-	-	TRBV12-5	TRBJ2-5	13	TGTGCTAGTGGTGGACAGTTTCAAGAGACCCAGTACTTC	CASGGQFQETQYF
-	-	TRBV5-4	TRBJ2-7	15	TGTGCCAGCAGCTTTGAGAGAGGGGGAAGCTACGAGCAGTACTTC	CASSFERGGSYEQYF
TRBD2	-	TRBV4-1	TRBJ2-5	16	TGCGCCAGCAGCCAATCCCGAGCGGGGGGCCAAGAGACCCAGTACTTC	CASSQSRAGGQETQYF
-	-	TRBV30	TRBJ1-5	13	TGTGCCTGGAGTGTACGGCTAGATCAGCCCCAGCATTTT	CAWSVRLDQPQHF
TRBD1	-	TRBV9	TRBJ2-1	15	TGTGCCAGCAGCGAAGGGGGGACAGGGAAAAATGAGCAGTTCTTC	CASSEGGTGKNEQFF